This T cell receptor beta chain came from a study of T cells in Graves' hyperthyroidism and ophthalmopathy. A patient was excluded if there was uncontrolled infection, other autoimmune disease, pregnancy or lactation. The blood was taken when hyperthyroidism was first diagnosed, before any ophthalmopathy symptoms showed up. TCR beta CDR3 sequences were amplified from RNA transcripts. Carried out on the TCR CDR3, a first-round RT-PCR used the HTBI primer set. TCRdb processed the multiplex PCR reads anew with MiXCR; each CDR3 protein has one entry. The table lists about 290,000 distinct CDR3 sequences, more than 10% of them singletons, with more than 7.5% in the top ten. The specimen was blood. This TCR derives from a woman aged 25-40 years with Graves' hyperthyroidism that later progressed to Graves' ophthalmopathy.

The CDR3 spells CASSPGVAGPYNEQFF. The CDR3 DNA reads as TGTGCCAGCAGCCCAGGGGTAGCGGGACCCTACAATGAGCAGTTCTTC. The chain uses TRBV13 and TRBJ2-1; 8 positions match TRBD2. Germline V gene sequence: CDR1 PRHDT, CDR2 FYEKMQ (reference sequence). J gave up 2 bases and V 5 bases, and 8 bases lay outside the gene matches. The CDR3 contains 16 residues.